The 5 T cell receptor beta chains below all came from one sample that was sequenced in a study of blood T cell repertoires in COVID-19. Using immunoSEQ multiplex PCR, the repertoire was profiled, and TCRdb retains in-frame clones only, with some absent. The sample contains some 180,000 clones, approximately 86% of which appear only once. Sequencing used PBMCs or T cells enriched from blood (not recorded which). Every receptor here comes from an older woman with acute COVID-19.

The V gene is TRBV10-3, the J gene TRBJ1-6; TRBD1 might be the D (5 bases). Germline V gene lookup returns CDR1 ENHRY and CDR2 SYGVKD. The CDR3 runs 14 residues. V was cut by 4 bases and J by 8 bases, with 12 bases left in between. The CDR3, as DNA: TGTGCCATCAGTGGGGGGGAGAACGATTCACCCCTCCACTTT. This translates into CAISGGENDSPLHF.

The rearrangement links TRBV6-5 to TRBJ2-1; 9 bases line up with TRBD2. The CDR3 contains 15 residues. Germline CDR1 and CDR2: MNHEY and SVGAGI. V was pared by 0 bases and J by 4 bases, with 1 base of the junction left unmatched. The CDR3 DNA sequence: TGTGCCAGCAGTTACTCAGCGGGGGGATACAATGAGCAGTTCTTC. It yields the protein CASSYSAGGYNEQFF.

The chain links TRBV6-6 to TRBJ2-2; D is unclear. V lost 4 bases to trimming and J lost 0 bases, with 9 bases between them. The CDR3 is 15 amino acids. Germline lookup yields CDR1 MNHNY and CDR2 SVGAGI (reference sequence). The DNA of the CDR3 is TGTGCCAGCAGTTCGAGGATTTCGAACACCGGGGAGCTGTTTTTT. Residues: CASSSRISNTGELFF.

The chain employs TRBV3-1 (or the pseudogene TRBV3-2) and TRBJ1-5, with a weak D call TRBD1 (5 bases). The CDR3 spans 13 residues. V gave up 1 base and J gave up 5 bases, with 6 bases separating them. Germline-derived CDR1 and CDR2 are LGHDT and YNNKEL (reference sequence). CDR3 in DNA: TGTGCCAGCAGCCAAGGGACATATCAGCCCCAGCATTTT. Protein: CASSQGTYQPQHF.

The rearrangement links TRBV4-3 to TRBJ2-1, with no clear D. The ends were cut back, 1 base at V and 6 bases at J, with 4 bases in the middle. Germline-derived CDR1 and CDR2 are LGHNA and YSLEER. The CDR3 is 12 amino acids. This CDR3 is CASSQGSNEQFF. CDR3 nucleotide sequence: TGCGCCAGCAGCCAAGGTAGCAATGAGCAGTTCTTC.